These 27 T cell receptor beta chains share one sample of origin, sequenced in a study of shared clonotypes between healthy human individuals. Terminally differentiated effector memory CD45RA+ cells were left out of the naive CD8 fraction, which was CD45RO-negative and positively selected for CCR7. Sequencing used immunoSEQ multiplex PCR; TCRdb keeps in-frame clones, though not all of them. The data contain about 2 million clones, over 85% of them singletons. The sequencing input was naive CD8+ T cells sorted from blood. These receptors were taken from a man between 18 and 29 years old in good health.

The chain joins TRBV5-4 to TRBJ2-5; the match to TRBD2 covers 8 bases. The J segment lost 5 bases and the V segment lost 4 bases, leaving 7 bases of the junction unmatched. CDR1 is SGHNT and CDR2 is YYREEE in the germline V gene (reference sequence). This CDR3 is 14 amino acids long. The CDR3 sequence: CASSDGGESETQYF. The CDR3 DNA reads TGTGCCAGCAGCGACGGGGGGGAGTCGGAGACCCAGTACTTC.

The chain links TRBV6-5 to TRBJ1-2; tentative D call: TRBD1 (5 bases). This CDR3 has 13 residues. Germline-derived CDR1 and CDR2 are MNHEY and SVGAGI. Trimming cost V 6 bases and J 8 bases, with 16 bases left between them. The CDR3 loop reads CASSMGRTSGYTF. The DNA of the CDR3 is TGTGCCAGCAGCATGGGACGGACTAGCGGCTACACCTTC.

The chain carries TRBV7-6 and TRBJ2-7, with TRBD2 identical over 10 bases. The germline CDR1 and CDR2 sequences are SGHVS and FNYEAQ. This CDR3 spans 15 amino acids. V shed 2 bases and J 2 bases; nucleotides not matched to a gene: 3. The CDR3 nucleotides are TGTGCCAGCAGCTTAACTAGCGGGGAGACCTACGAGCAGTACTTC. Translated: CASSLTSGETYEQYF.

The chain couples TRBV11-2 to TRBJ2-3; 10 nucleotides line up with TRBD2. Germline-derived CDR1 and CDR2 are SGHAT and FQNNGV. V trimming: 1 base; J trimming: 2 bases; junction bases outside the gene matches: 6. CDR3 length: 17 amino acids. The CDR3 reads CASSLVASGGITDTQYF. The CDR3 nucleotides read TGTGCCAGCAGCTTAGTCGCTAGCGGGGGAATCACAGATACGCAGTATTTT.

The V call is TRBV6-5, the J call TRBJ1-1; D possibly corresponds to TRBD1 (5 bases). CDR1 MNHEY and CDR2 SVGAGI come from the germline V gene. This CDR3 has 13 amino acids. The germline V and J ends were trimmed by 6 bases and 4 bases, with 12 bases remaining between them. This chain's CDR3 is CASSIGGATEAFF. Here the CDR3 DNA reads TGTGCCAGCAGCATCGGCGGGGCCACTGAAGCTTTCTTT.

With regard to this clone: Other DNA sequences in this sample translate to the same CDR3. The chain joins TRBV5-1 to TRBJ2-2, with D maybe TRBD2 (6 bases). The CDR3 is 15 residues long. Deletions cut 0 bases from V and 3 bases from J, with 9 bases between. From germline, CDR1 is SGHRS and CDR2 YFSETQ. The DNA for the CDR3 is TGCGCCAGCAGCTTGGCAGCGGGTGACACCGGGGAGCTGTTTTTT. Translated: CASSLAAGDTGELFF.

The genes are TRBV4-1 and TRBJ2-7; D possibly corresponds to TRBD1 (5 bases). There are 15 residues in the CDR3. With 1 base removed from V and 2 bases from J, the gap between germline ends came to 12 bases. CDR1 is MGHRA and CDR2 is YSYEKL in the germline V gene. The CDR3 region has the DNA TGCGCCAGCAGCCAAGGGCAGGACATAGCCTACGAGCAGTACTTC. The encoded protein is CASSQGQDIAYEQYF.

Concerning this clone: The junction shows a germline mismatch at one end, possibly a read error. The chain joins TRBV7-9 to TRBJ2-7, with 9 bases that match TRBD2. CDR3 length: 14 amino acids. The germline V gene encodes CDR1 SEHNR and CDR2 FQNEAQ (reference sequence). The CDR3 sequence is CASRLDTSGYEQYF. In nucleotides, the CDR3 is TGTGCCAGCAGGTTAGACACTAGCGGGTACGAGCAGTACTTC.

The chain is built from TRBV5-6 and TRBJ2-1; D ambiguous. The V and J ends lost 1 base and 7 bases respectively, with 12 bases between them. Germline-derived CDR1 and CDR2 are SGHDT and YYEEEE. The CDR3 has 14 amino acids. CDR3 bases: TGTGCCAGCAGCTTGATAGGCACTATAAATGAGCAGTTCTTC. It translates to CASSLIGTINEQFF.

The V gene is TRBV28, the J gene TRBJ1-4; D unclear. V dropped 1 base and J dropped 0 bases, with 6 bases sitting between them. There are 15 residues in the CDR3. The germline CDR1 and CDR2 sequences are MDHEN and SYDVKM. CDR3: CASSLSAATNEKLFF. Written as DNA, the CDR3 is TGTGCCAGCAGTTTATCAGCCGCAACTAATGAAAAACTGTTTTTT.

The V call is TRBV7-2, the J call TRBJ2-2; D unresolved. The length of the CDR3 is 14 residues. V lost 5 bases and J 3 bases, leaving 10 bases between the germline ends. The germline V gene has CDR1 SGHTA and CDR2 FQGNSA. The CDR3 DNA is TGTGCCAGCAGCGAAAACCCAGACACCGGGGAGCTGTTTTTT. Protein: CASSENPDTGELFF.

V and J are TRBV5-1 and TRBJ2-7, with TRBD2 matching over 7 bases. Trimming took 2 bases from V and 1 from J; bases not matched to a gene: 9. There are 16 residues in the CDR3. Looked up from germline, CDR1 is SGHRS and CDR2 is YFSETQ. CDR3 nucleotides: TGCGCCAGCAGCTTCTCGGGGGAGGGCCCGTCCTACGAGCAGTACTTC. Protein: CASSFSGEGPSYEQYF. Full variable domain (missing parts from reference TRBV5-1 and TRBJ2-7): KAGVTQTPRYLIKTRGQQVTLSCSPISGHRSVSWYQQTPGQGLQFLFEYFSETQRNKGNFPGRFSGRQFSNSRSEMNVSTLELGDSALYLCASSFSGEGPSYEQYFGPGTRLTVT.

This chain uses TRBV29-1 with TRBJ2-1, with a possible D match to TRBD2 (6 bases). CDR3 length: 13 amino acids. Germline values: CDR1 SQVTM, CDR2 ANQGSEA. Trimming shortened V by 4 bases and J by 3 bases, and 10 bases separated the two germline ends. The DNA for the CDR3 is TGCAGCGTTGTAGCGGTTGACTACAATGAGCAGTTCTTC. Amino acid sequence: CSVVAVDYNEQFF.

As for this clone: This same CDR3 is encoded by further DNA sequences in the sample. The chain links TRBV10-1 to TRBJ2-1, with 8 positions matching TRBD2. Germline V gives CDR1 WNHNN, CDR2 SYGVQD (reference sequence). Losses at the gene ends were 2 bases for V and 6 bases for J; bases not matched to a gene: 3. The CDR3 consists of 14 residues. CDR3 sequence: CASSEGTSGNEQFF. CDR3 in DNA: TGCGCCAGCAGTGAGGGAACTAGCGGCAATGAGCAGTTCTTC.

CDR3: CASIASPGQGAGEQYF. DNA of the CDR3: TGTGCCAGCATTGCATCCCCGGGACAGGGGGCTGGCGAGCAGTACTTC. The rearrangement uses TRBV7-9 and TRBJ2-7, with TRBD1 matching over 12 bases. The germline V gene encodes CDR1 SEHNR and CDR2 FQNEAQ (reference sequence). V was pared by 7 bases and J by 6 bases, with 13 bases of the junction left unmatched. This CDR3 contains 16 residues.

The gene calls are TRBV11-3 and TRBJ2-1; 10 bases line up with TRBD1. Per the germline V gene, CDR1 is SGHNT and CDR2 is YENEEA. This CDR3 is built from 18 residues. V dropped 0 bases and J dropped 3; count of bases not matched to a gene: 8. CDR3 coding DNA: TGTGCCAGCAGCTTAGATACCGGGACAGGGGCGGACTACAATGAGCAGTTCTTC. Its protein is CASSLDTGTGADYNEQFF.

V usage is TRBV7-6 and J usage is TRBJ2-1; D call uncertain. CDR1 SGHVS and CDR2 FNYEAQ come from the germline V gene. Trimming took off 1 base at V and 5 bases at J, with 12 bases between the two ends. This CDR3 is built from 15 residues. This CDR3 reads CASSLVLTTNNEQFF. As DNA, the CDR3 is TGTGCCAGCAGCTTAGTCTTAACTACCAACAATGAGCAGTTCTTC. The full variable domain, its missing parts supplied by reference TRBV7-6 and TRBJ2-1, is GAGVSQSPRYKVTKRGQDVALRCDPISGHVSLYWYRQALGQGPEFLTYFNYEAQQDKSGLPNDRFSAERPEGSISTLTIQRTEQRDSAMYRCASSLVLTTNNEQFFGPGTRLTVL.

The count of this clone is one. V usage is TRBV7-9 and J usage is TRBJ2-3; 11 bases align to TRBD1. The CDR3 covers 17 residues. The trim removed 2 bases at V and 1 base at J, leaving 5 bases unmatched. Germline V gene data show CDR1 as SEHNR and CDR2 as FQNEAQ (reference sequence). The CDR3 nucleotides are TGTGCCAGCAGCTTATGGGACAGGGGGTCCGGCACAGATACGCAGTATTTT. Encoded protein: CASSLWDRGSGTDTQYF.

This chain joins TRBV6-5 and TRBJ2-7; D not certain. Looked up from germline, CDR1 is MNHEY and CDR2 is SVGAGI. V was cut by 4 bases and J by 2 bases, with 9 bases left in between. The length of the CDR3 is 13 residues. CDR3: CASSWGTTYEQYF. The CDR3 DNA sequence: TGTGCCAGCAGTTGGGGTACCACCTACGAGCAGTACTTC.

In its sample, this clone was seen once. The V and J genes are TRBV7-9 and TRBJ1-4, with TRBD1 identical over 9 bases. The V and J ends lost 1 base and 7 bases, in that order; junction bases with no gene match: 7. From germline, CDR1 is SEHNR and CDR2 FQNEAQ (reference sequence). This CDR3 contains 16 residues. This CDR3 is CASSLDVGTGIEKLFF. The CDR3 DNA reads TGTGCCAGCAGCTTAGATGTCGGGACAGGGATTGAAAAACTGTTTTTT.

With regard to this clone: Other DNA sequences within the sample encode an identical CDR3. The rearrangement links TRBV9 to TRBJ2-1; either TRBD1 or TRBD2 may supply D (5 bases each). Germline V gene lookup returns CDR1 SGDLS and CDR2 YYNGEE. The CDR3 has 15 amino acids. The V end lost 0 bases, the J end lost 2 bases, and 9 bases lay between the germline ends. The CDR3 coding sequence is TGTGCCAGCAGCGTAGCAGGGACCCCCTACAATGAGCAGTTCTTC. Protein: CASSVAGTPYNEQFF.

The chain carries TRBV4-3 and TRBJ2-1; D tentatively reads TRBD1 or TRBD2 (5 bases each). CDR3 size: 17 residues. Germline CDR1 and CDR2: LGHNA and YSLEER. V was cut by 0 bases and J by 7 bases, with 19 bases left in between. DNA of the CDR3: TGCGCCAGCAGCCAAGATGGAGAAGAGAGGGGTGGGAATGAGCAGTTCTTC. Its translation is CASSQDGEERGGNEQFF.

The chain combines TRBV30 with TRBJ1-4, with D perhaps matching TRBD1 (5 bases). The CDR3 runs to 13 residues. Looked up from germline, CDR1 is GTSNPN and CDR2 is SVGIG (reference sequence). Trimming left V 1 base short and J 4 bases short, with 7 bases between. This CDR3 reads CAWSAGNNEKLFF. The CDR3, as DNA: TGTGCCTGGAGTGCAGGGAATAATGAAAAACTGTTTTTT.

The rearrangement joins TRBV9 to TRBJ1-5, with 7 bases matching TRBD1. V lost 3 bases, J lost 0 bases, and 21 bases stayed unmatched. The germline V gene has CDR1 SGDLS and CDR2 YYNGEE. This CDR3 has 21 amino acids. The DNA of the CDR3 is TGTGCCAGCAGCGCCCCTCCGTCTTGCCGGGACAGCCCCTATAGCAATCAGCCCCAGCATTTT. This translates into CASSAPPSCRDSPYSNQPQHF. Supplemented by reference TRBV9 and TRBJ1-5, the full variable domain reads DSGVTQTPKHLITATGQRVTLRCSPRSGDLSVYWYQQSLDQGLQFLIQYYNGEERAKGNILERFSAQQFPDLHSELNLSSLELGDSALYFCASSAPPSCRDSPYSNQPQHFGDGTRLSIL.

The chain uses TRBV30 and TRBJ1-3, with D possibly being TRBD1 (6 bases). V dropped 6 bases and J dropped 2 bases, with 8 bases sitting between them. This CDR3 has 12 residues. CDR1 and CDR2 from the germline V gene are GTSNPN and SVGIG (reference sequence). The CDR3 region has the DNA TGTGCCTGTCACAGGGCTGGAAACACCATATATTTT. Its translation is CACHRAGNTIYF.

In DNA form, the CDR3 reads TGTGCCAGTAGTTACAGGCTATCCTACGAGCAGTACTTC. Its translation is CASSYRLSYEQYF. The chain recombines TRBV19 with TRBJ2-7; a possible D gene is TRBD1 (5 bases). V lost 5 bases, J lost 1 base, and 9 bases lay in between. The germline CDR1 and CDR2 sequences are LNHDA and SQIVND (reference sequence). There are 13 residues in the CDR3.

This clone was detected once. The chain carries TRBV6-6 and TRBJ1-4, with TRBD1 as a possible D gene (5 bases). Germline CDR1 is MNHNY and CDR2 is SVGAGI (reference sequence). Trimming cost V 2 bases and J 5 bases, with 9 bases left between them. There are 14 residues in the CDR3. The CDR3 protein is CASSYVTVNEKLFF. The CDR3 nucleotides are TGTGCCAGCAGTTACGTGACAGTAAATGAAAAACTGTTTTTT.